These 12 T cell receptor beta chains originate from one sample sequenced in a study of early T cells in non-severe SARS-CoV-2 infection. TCRdb redid the calling of the 5' RACE reads with MiXCR, one entry per CDR3 protein. The sample yields tens of thousands of distinct CDR3 sequences, approximately 5.9% seen once. Sequencing used whole blood. These receptors were taken from an adult who was a healthcare worker with PCR-confirmed SARS-CoV-2 infection or an uninfected control (not recorded which).

This clonotype came up many times. The chain uses TRBV19 and TRBJ1-2; D not certain. Trimming took off 2 bases at V and 8 bases at J, with 12 bases between the two ends. The CDR3 extends over 13 amino acids. Germline V gives CDR1 LNHDA, CDR2 SQIVND (reference sequence). CDR3 protein: CASSISLIAGYTF. The DNA of the CDR3 is TGTGCCAGTAGTATATCACTAATTGCGGGCTACACCTTC.

This clonotype came up many times. The rearrangement uses TRBV29-1 and TRBJ2-6, with TRBD1 as a possible D gene (5 bases). The CDR3 has 14 amino acids. Trimming took off 5 bases at V and 2 bases at J, with 10 bases between the two ends. Germline V gene sequence: CDR1 SQVTM, CDR2 ANQGSEA. CDR3 nucleotide sequence: TGCAGCGTTTCAGGGAACCCTGGGGCCAACGTCCTGACTTTC. It specifies CSVSGNPGANVLTF.

The sample holds a few counts of this clonotype. The rearrangement uses TRBV18 and TRBJ2-7; 10 positions agree with TRBD2. CDR1 KGHSH and CDR2 LQKENI come from the germline V gene. With 6 bases clipped from V and 6 bases from J, the junction kept 17 bases outside the gene matches. The CDR3 loop spans 17 amino acids. The CDR3 spells CASSSQGAAGGPSEQYF. As DNA, the CDR3 is TGTGCCAGCTCTTCGCAGGGAGCAGCGGGAGGGCCCAGCGAGCAGTACTTC.

In this sample, this clonotype turned up many times. The V gene is TRBV7-2, the J gene TRBJ1-2, with D maybe TRBD1 (5 bases). The CDR3 is 15 residues long. The germline V gene has CDR1 SGHTA and CDR2 FQGNSA. V was cut by 1 base and J by 3 bases, with 12 bases left in between. CDR3 residues: CASSLEGQGYYGYTF. CDR3 in DNA: TGTGCCAGCAGCTTAGAGGGGCAGGGCTACTATGGCTACACCTTC.

This clonotype was counted ten times or more. The J gene is TRBJ1-1, the V gene TRBV6-4, with D maybe TRBD1 (5 bases). Trimming removed 6 bases at V and 0 bases at J, with 11 bases between. Germline CDR1 and CDR2: MRHNA and SNTAGT. This CDR3 comprises 14 residues. The CDR3 sequence is CASSPGGVNTEAFF. The DNA of the CDR3 is TGTGCCAGCAGCCCGGGAGGGGTGAACACTGAAGCTTTCTTT.

The rearrangement joins TRBV28 to TRBJ2-7, with D perhaps TRBD2 (6 bases). There are 13 residues in the CDR3. CDR1 is MDHEN, CDR2 SYDVKM, per germline. The V end lost 7 bases, the J end lost 3 bases, and 13 bases lay between the germline ends. CDR3 bases: TGTGCCAGCACCCCGGTCGGGGGCTACGAGCAGTACTTC. It is translated as CASTPVGGYEQYF.

The table lists this clonotype with many counts. The V and J genes are TRBV4-1 and TRBJ2-3, with TRBD1 as a possible D gene (6 bases). The ends were cut back, 1 base at V and 0 bases at J, with 8 bases in the middle. The CDR3 covers 15 residues. Germline V gene sequence: CDR1 MGHRA, CDR2 YSYEKL. CDR3 loop: CASSQAGHSTDTQYF. Here the CDR3 DNA reads TGCGCCAGCAGCCAAGCGGGACACAGCACAGATACGCAGTATTTT.

This clonotype appeared many times. The genes are TRBV3-1 and TRBJ2-5; 7 bases fit TRBD2. This CDR3 is built from 16 residues. The junction had 6 bases not matched to a gene; V was cut back by 0 bases and J by 2 bases. Per the germline V gene, CDR1 is LGHDT and CDR2 is YNNKEL (reference sequence). In DNA form, the CDR3 reads TGTGCCAGCAGCCAAGACCGGGGGGTCTTACAAGAGACCCAGTACTTC. Protein sequence: CASSQDRGVLQETQYF.

The chain has TRBV28 and TRBJ2-5; D gene ambiguous. This CDR3 spans 15 amino acids. Germline loops: CDR1 MDHEN, CDR2 SYDVKM. Between the trimmed V and J ends, which lost 3 bases and 1 base, there was a span of 12 bases. The CDR3 nucleotides read TGTGCCAGCAGTTTTAACTCGGAACGCCAAGAGACCCAGTACTTC. This sequence encodes CASSFNSERQETQYF.

This clonotype was seen more than once but under ten times. The J gene is TRBJ2-7, the V gene TRBV18; D uncertain. V was clipped by 0 bases and J by 2 bases, with 8 bases between them. The CDR3 has 14 amino acids. CDR1 is KGHSH and CDR2 is LQKENI in the germline V gene. The CDR3, as DNA: TGTGCCAGCTCACCACCGGCAGGAGCCTACGAGCAGTACTTC. Translation gives CASSPPAGAYEQYF.

At least ten counts were recorded for this clonotype. The chain carries TRBV20-1 and TRBJ2-3; TRBD1 matches 9 bases. Trimming at V came to 6 bases and at J to 6 bases, leaving 10 bases not matched to a gene. CDR1 and CDR2 (germline): DFQATT, SNEGSKA (reference sequence). This CDR3 is 14 amino acids long. DNA for the CDR3: TGCAGTGCCCAACAGGGGGCCGGCCGGGATACGCAGTATTTT. Amino acid sequence: CSAQQGAGRDTQYF.

This chain connects TRBV29-1 to TRBJ2-2; TRBD1 matches 8 bases. Germline lookup yields CDR1 SQVTM and CDR2 ANQGSEA. J was trimmed by 6 bases and V by 7 bases; bases with no gene match: 10. CDR3 length: 14 residues. CDR3 protein: CSARTGFYSGELFF. CDR3 nucleotides: TGCAGCGCTAGGACAGGGTTTTATTCCGGGGAGCTGTTTTTT.